Following are 32 T cell receptor beta chains from one sample sequenced in a study of blood T cell repertoires in COVID-19. Sequencing was performed with immunoSEQ multiplex PCR; in TCRdb, only in-frame clones are kept and a portion is missing. The table records 120,000 to 150,000 clones, 85% to 90% of them present only once. The sample taken for sequencing was peripheral blood. These receptors all come from a man in his fifties who had recovered from COVID-19.

V gene TRBV7-2 combines with J gene TRBJ1-2; 9 nucleotides match TRBD1. CDR3 length: 15 amino acids. Looked up from germline, CDR1 is SGHTA and CDR2 is FQGNSA. J gave up 6 bases and V 6 bases, and 11 bases lay outside the gene matches. The CDR3 nucleotides read TGTGCCAGCAGTCGACTGATACAGGGGGCGCATGGCTACACCTTC. Translation: CASSRLIQGAHGYTF.

The genes are TRBV7-8 and TRBJ1-2; 7 positions match TRBD1. This CDR3 spans 15 amino acids. V trimming: 2 bases; J trimming: 6 bases; junction bases outside the gene matches: 9. Germline V gives CDR1 SGHVS, CDR2 FQNEAQ. The CDR3 DNA reads TGTGCCAGCAGCTTACGCGTAGGGGGCGAAGATGGCTACACCTTC. This encodes CASSLRVGGEDGYTF.

This chain connects TRBV30 to TRBJ1-1; D unclear. This CDR3 spans 12 amino acids. Trimming left V 0 bases short and J 5 bases short, with 7 bases between. Per germline, CDR1 GTSNPN and CDR2 SVGIG (reference sequence). The DNA of the CDR3 is TGTGCCTGGAGTGTGCCGGGGACTGAAGCTTTCTTT. Protein product: CAWSVPGTEAFF.

This chain uses TRBV5-1 with TRBJ1-1, with TRBD1 matching over 9 bases. V lost 4 bases to trimming and J lost 2 bases; unmatched junction nucleotides: 6. There are 15 residues in the CDR3. Germline-derived CDR1 and CDR2 are SGHRS and YFSETQ. The CDR3 spells CASSGRQGDNTEAFF. The DNA for the CDR3 is TGCGCCAGCAGCGGGAGACAGGGGGACAACACTGAAGCTTTCTTT.

This chain uses TRBV7-9 with TRBJ1-2; D unresolved. The CDR3 sequence is 13 residues long. V gave up 3 bases and J gave up 5 bases, with 10 bases separating them. Germline V CDR1 and CDR2: SEHNR, FQNEAQ (reference sequence). DNA of the CDR3: TGTGCCAGCAGCTTGATTGAGGGTTATGGCTACACCTTC. Translation gives CASSLIEGYGYTF.

The chain carries TRBV3-1 (or the pseudogene TRBV3-2) and TRBJ1-3, with D possibly being TRBD1 (5 bases). Trimming stripped 2 bases from V and 2 bases from J, with 10 bases between. The germline V gene encodes CDR1 LGHDT and CDR2 YNNKEL (reference sequence). CDR3 length equals 15 residues. This chain's CDR3 is CASSQTRQTGNTIYF. CDR3 in DNA: TGTGCCAGCAGCCAAACTCGACAGACTGGAAACACCATATATTTT.

There are a few counts of this clone. The rearrangement links TRBV7-2 to TRBJ1-6; maybe TRBD1 (5 bases). V was pared by 6 bases and J by 8 bases, with 14 bases between. CDR1 and CDR2 from the germline V gene are SGHTA and FQGNSA. The CDR3 consists of 14 residues. For the CDR3, the DNA is TGTGCCAGCAGTGCGACAGTAGGTCATTCACCCCTCCACTTT. This gives the protein CASSATVGHSPLHF.

This clone was seen a few times. This chain links TRBV24-1 with TRBJ1-3; weak D call: TRBD1 (5 bases). Germline assignment: CDR1 KGHDR and CDR2 SFDVKD. There are 16 residues in the CDR3. V dropped 5 bases and J dropped 2 bases, with 15 bases sitting between them. CDR3 sequence reads: CATSGQSRQPGNTIYF. DNA of the CDR3: TGTGCCACCAGTGGTCAGAGTAGACAGCCTGGAAACACCATATATTTT.

The V gene is TRBV19, the J gene TRBJ1-1; D gene unclear. In germline, CDR1 is LNHDA, CDR2 SQIVND (reference sequence). The CDR3 totals 14 residues. V shed 3 bases and J shed 8 bases, with 16 bases lying between them. In nucleotides, the CDR3 is TGTGCCAGTAGTATGGGGTTTGGGAGGGAGGAAGCTTTCTTT. It translates to CASSMGFGREEAFF.

The count of this clone is one. This may arise from a read error, as a much more abundant clone is one base away. The chain is built from TRBV6-5 and TRBJ2-3, with TRBD2 identical over 10 bases. Germline V gives CDR1 MNHEY, CDR2 SVGAGI. V dropped 2 bases and J dropped 4; count of bases not matched to a gene: 0. CDR3 size: 14 residues. The CDR3, as DNA: TGTGCCAGCAGTTACGGGACTAGCGCAGATACGCAGTATTTT. This codes for CASSYGTSADTQYF.

The rearrangement joins TRBV21-1 to TRBJ1-1; no DNA check was done on the table's D call, TRBD1. TRBV21-1 corresponds to a pseudogene. CDR3 length: 13 residues. CDR3 bases: TGTGCCAGCAGCGGTACAGGAACCGATGAAGCTTTCTTT. It translates to CASSGTGTDEAFF.

The chain recombines TRBV5-4 with TRBJ2-5; 14 bases are a match to TRBD2. The germline V gene encodes CDR1 SGHNT and CDR2 YYREEE (reference sequence). The CDR3 covers 16 residues. V shed 2 bases, J shed 5 bases, and the junction held 5 bases outside the gene matches. The CDR3 region has the DNA TGTGCCAGCAGCTTCCGACTAGCGGGGGGGCAGGAGACCCAGTACTTC. This gives the protein CASSFRLAGGQETQYF.

V and J are TRBV5-4 and TRBJ2-7; 9 nucleotides agree with TRBD1. V was clipped by 4 bases and J by 6 bases; unmatched bases: 14. In germline, CDR1 is SGHNT, CDR2 YYREEE (reference sequence). The CDR3 length is 16 residues. The CDR3 nucleotides read TGTGCCAGCAGCGGGGCCTGGGCTGGACAGGGGTCCGAGCAGTACTTC. Protein: CASSGAWAGQGSEQYF.

V is TRBV6-1 and J is TRBJ1-6, with a tentative D call TRBD1 (5 bases). Germline-derived CDR1 and CDR2 are MNHNS and SASEGT. The CDR3 sequence is 14 residues long. Deletions cut 1 base from V and 10 bases from J, with 11 bases between. CDR3 sequence (DNA): TGTGCCAGCAGTGAAGGGCAGGGAAAATCACCCCTCCACTTT. The encoded protein is CASSEGQGKSPLHF.

CDR3 protein: CASSLERISTEAFF. For the CDR3, the DNA is TGTGCCAGCAGCTTAGAACGCATCAGCACTGAAGCTTTCTTT. The rearrangement joins TRBV7-9 to TRBJ1-1; no firm D call. V was cut by 1 base and J by 4 bases, with 10 bases left in between. Looked up from germline, CDR1 is SEHNR and CDR2 is FQNEAQ (reference sequence). This CDR3 contains 14 residues.

The chain carries TRBV7-3 and TRBJ2-3; D unresolved. Deletions cut 1 base from V and 2 bases from J, with 10 bases between. The germline CDR1 and CDR2 sequences are SGHTA and FQGTGA. CDR3 length: 15 residues. The CDR3 region has the DNA TGTGCCAGCAGCTTAAGGCCTTTGTCCACAGATACGCAGTATTTT. As protein: CASSLRPLSTDTQYF.

The V call is TRBV6-5, the J call TRBJ1-1; a possible D gene is TRBD1 (5 bases). The germline V and J ends were trimmed by 7 bases and 1 base, with 13 bases remaining between them. The CDR3 is made up of 14 amino acids. Germline V gene lookup returns CDR1 MNHEY and CDR2 SVGAGI. This chain's CDR3 is CASTLGRANTEAFF. DNA of the CDR3: TGTGCCAGCACTCTTGGCAGGGCGAACACTGAAGCTTTCTTT.

The chain combines TRBV6-1 with TRBJ1-5; D not resolved. Per germline, CDR1 MNHNS and CDR2 SASEGT. The CDR3 covers 14 residues. With 2 bases removed from V and 3 bases from J, the gap between germline ends came to 8 bases. The DNA for the CDR3 is TGTGCCAGCAGTGAATCCGGGAACAATCAGCCCCAGCATTTT. Its translation is CASSESGNNQPQHF.

The rearrangement links TRBV7-9 to TRBJ1-4, with 7 bases aligning to TRBD1. Germline loops: CDR1 SEHNR, CDR2 FQNEAQ (reference sequence). V dropped 1 base and J dropped 7; count of bases not matched to a gene: 9. The CDR3 is 16 amino acids. CDR3 nucleotide sequence: TGTGCCAGCAGCTTAGGGCTCGGGACAGTGGTTGAAAAACTGTTTTTT. It encodes CASSLGLGTVVEKLFF.

This chain uses TRBV4-3 with TRBJ2-4; D is possibly TRBD1 (6 bases). V was trimmed by 1 base and J by 4 bases, leaving 20 bases between them. CDR3 length: 18 amino acids. The germline CDR1 and CDR2 sequences are LGHNA and YSLEER. CDR3 sequence (DNA): TGCGCCAGCAGCCAAGGGCCCGACAGGCTGGGGAGAAAAAACATTCAGTACTTC. It codes for CASSQGPDRLGRKNIQYF.

The rearrangement links TRBV19 to TRBJ2-3, with D perhaps TRBD2 (6 bases). Germline V gene sequence: CDR1 LNHDA, CDR2 SQIVND (reference sequence). This CDR3 comprises 16 residues. The V end lost 1 base, the J end lost 5 bases, and 16 bases lay between the germline ends. This chain's CDR3 is CASSIGGGGIGDTQYF. In DNA form, the CDR3 reads TGTGCCAGTAGTATAGGTGGGGGAGGAATAGGAGATACGCAGTATTTT.

The chain has TRBV2 and TRBJ1-6; TRBD1 is a possible D gene (5 bases). Germline V CDR1 and CDR2: SNHLY, FYNNEI. This CDR3 spans 15 amino acids. V lost 1 base and J lost 10, with 14 bases in between. As DNA, the CDR3 is TGTGCCAGCAGTGAAGGCGTTGGGGCTCGGTCACCCCTCCACTTT. Protein sequence: CASSEGVGARSPLHF.

The chain employs TRBV4-3 and TRBJ2-3; D perhaps matches TRBD1 (6 bases). V was cut by 2 bases and J by 2 bases, with 11 bases left in between. The CDR3 is 15 amino acids. Germline assignment: CDR1 LGHNA and CDR2 YSLEER. CDR3: CASSQKDRYTDTQYF. The CDR3 DNA is TGCGCCAGCAGCCAAAAAGACAGGTACACAGATACGCAGTATTTT.

This clone appeared a few times. The V gene is TRBV12-3 or TRBV12-4, the J gene TRBJ1-1; D gene unclear. The V end lost 2 bases, the J end lost 1 base, and 5 bases lay between the germline ends. The CDR3 loop spans 13 amino acids. The CDR3 DNA reads as TGTGCCAGCAGTTTATGGCAGAACACTGAAGCTTTCTTT. Translating gives CASSLWQNTEAFF.

The genes are TRBV11-2 and TRBJ1-3; D is unresolved. The CDR3 runs to 17 residues. CDR1 SGHAT and CDR2 FQNNGV come from the germline V gene. Trimming left V 3 bases short and J 2 bases short, with 17 bases between. CDR3 in DNA: TGTGCCAGCAGCTTTTTTCGGGGAGCGTTAACTGGAAACACCATATATTTT. Protein sequence: CASSFFRGALTGNTIYF.

This clone was picked up a small number of times. The genes are TRBV10-3 and TRBJ2-3, with 8 bases identical to TRBD1. The junction had 7 bases not matched to a gene; V was cut back by 3 bases and J by 2 bases. This CDR3 is built from 16 residues. The germline V gene has CDR1 ENHRY and CDR2 SYGVKD. Here the CDR3 DNA reads TGTGCCATCAGTGACTGGACAGGGTTAGTCACAGATACGCAGTATTTT. Residues: CAISDWTGLVTDTQYF.

This chain links TRBV19 with TRBJ2-3; 10 positions agree with TRBD1. Losses at the gene ends were 5 bases for V and 3 bases for J; bases not matched to a gene: 5. The CDR3 consists of 15 residues. CDR1 is LNHDA, CDR2 SQIVND, per germline (reference sequence). The CDR3 region has the DNA TGTGCCAGTAGTGTCGGGACAGGGGTTACAGATACGCAGTATTTT. Its protein is CASSVGTGVTDTQYF.

This chain links TRBV5-6 with TRBJ1-2, with D unclear. The CDR3 totals 15 residues. Trimming pared 3 bases from V and 4 bases from J, leaving 16 bases between. Germline V gene data show CDR1 as SGHDT and CDR2 as YYEEEE. The CDR3 region is CASSYAGGAPYGYTF. The CDR3 DNA is TGTGCCAGCAGCTACGCAGGTGGCGCTCCCTATGGCTACACCTTC. The full variable domain, completed using reference TRBV5-6 and TRBJ1-2, is DAGVTQSPTHLIKTRGQQVTLRCSPKSGHDTVSWYQQALGQGPQFIFQYYEEEERQRGNFPDRFSGHQFPNYSSELNVNALLLGDSALYLCASSYAGGAPYGYTFGSGTRLTVV.

V is TRBV19 and J is TRBJ2-5, with TRBD1 matching over 8 bases. Germline CDR1 LNHDA, CDR2 SQIVND (reference sequence). The J segment lost 5 bases and the V segment lost 11 bases, leaving 10 bases of the junction unmatched. The CDR3 has 13 residues. The CDR3 is CASGQAAGETQYF. DNA for the CDR3: TGTGCCTCGGGACAGGCCGCGGGTGAGACCCAGTACTTC.

This chain links TRBV5-6 with TRBJ2-3, with a tentative D call TRBD2 (6 bases). CDR1 SGHDT and CDR2 YYEEEE come from the germline V gene. This CDR3 is 16 amino acids long. V lost 4 bases and J 4 bases, leaving 19 bases between the germline ends. The CDR3 DNA reads TGTGCCAGCAGCCAACGTTTTAGCGGAATACCAGATACGCAGTATTTT. Its protein product is CASSQRFSGIPDTQYF.

The chain carries TRBV25-1 and TRBJ2-5, with TRBD1 matching 8 bases. The CDR3 is 15 residues long. Germline V lookup: CDR1 MGHDK, CDR2 SYGVNS. V was pared by 1 base and J by 4 bases, with 5 bases of the junction left unmatched. CDR3: CASSELGQGGETQYF. The CDR3 DNA follows: TGTGCCAGCAGTGAATTAGGACAGGGAGGAGAGACCCAGTACTTC.

The chain carries TRBV2 and TRBJ2-7; TRBD1 matches 9 bases. CDR3 length: 15 residues. V lost 6 bases to trimming and J lost 1 base; unmatched junction nucleotides: 7. Germline CDR1 and CDR2: SNHLY and FYNNEI. DNA of the CDR3: TGTGCCAGCAGGAGGGGACAGGGAGTATCCTACGAGCAGTACTTC. Its protein product is CASRRGQGVSYEQYF.